The subject of this entry is one T cell receptor beta chain. The CDR3 sequence is 12 residues long. Germline V lookup: CDR1 DFQATT, CDR2 SNEGSKA (reference sequence). Trimming cost V 3 bases and J 7 bases, with 10 bases left between them. The data were taken from a study of CD8 T cells in Susac syndrome. An amount of RNA that ranged from about 0.45 to 1 ug was reverse transcribed with random hexamers. In TCRdb, the immunoSEQ multiplex PCR reads were re-called with MiXCR into one record per CDR3 protein. The sample has about 140,000 distinct CDR3 sequences; approximately 95% are singletons. The rearrangement joins TRBV20-1 to TRBJ2-1; tentatively, D is TRBD2 (6 bases). Sequencing input: CD4+ T cells from PBMCs. The clonotype was recovered from a human donor with multiple sclerosis. The CDR3 DNA sequence: TGCAGTGCTAGGGACTATGAAAATGAGCAGTTCTTC. It yields the protein CSARDYENEQFF.